The 22 T cell receptor beta chains listed next were all sequenced from one sample in a study of cytomegalovirus exposure and HLA in healthy donors. The data were produced by immunoSEQ multiplex PCR, yet TCRdb's version contains in-frame clones alone and is incomplete. Here the sample spans about 400,000 clones, roughly 90% being singletons. The specimen sequenced was PBMCs. These receptors came from a young woman in good health and CMV-seronegative.

V usage is TRBV7-9 and J usage is TRBJ1-2, with 11 bases matching TRBD1. J gave up 7 bases and V 5 bases, and 9 bases lay outside the gene matches. Germline CDR1 SEHNR, CDR2 FQNEAQ (reference sequence). CDR3 length: 15 residues. The chain's CDR3 is CASSTPGQGGGGYTF. DNA for the CDR3: TGTGCCAGCAGCACCCCGGGACAGGGGGGGGGTGGCTACACCTTC.

V gene TRBV18 combines with J gene TRBJ1-1; a possible D gene is TRBD1 (5 bases). Germline V CDR1 and CDR2: KGHSH, LQKENI. The V end lost 3 bases, the J end lost 1 base, and 9 bases lay between the germline ends. CDR3 size: 14 residues. This CDR3 reads CASSPGQTNTEAFF. CDR3 nucleotide sequence: TGTGCCAGCTCACCTGGACAAACGAACACTGAAGCTTTCTTT.

The chain recombines TRBV4-1 with TRBJ1-4; D not resolved. The CDR3 covers 16 residues. The germline V and J ends were trimmed by 4 bases and 0 bases, with 12 bases remaining between them. Germline V CDR1 and CDR2: MGHRA, YSYEKL. The CDR3 sequence: CASSRAEVATNEKLFF. As DNA, the CDR3 is TGCGCCAGCAGCCGGGCGGAGGTCGCAACTAATGAAAAACTGTTTTTT.

This chain links TRBV11-2 with TRBJ1-4; tentative D call: TRBD1 (5 bases). The CDR3 contains 16 residues. Trimming removed 6 bases from V and 0 bases from J, with 14 bases in between. The germline V gene encodes CDR1 SGHAT and CDR2 FQNNGV. The CDR3, as DNA: TGTGCCAGCAGTATCGGACACCACGCAACTAATGAAAAACTGTTTTTT. This encodes CASSIGHHATNEKLFF. The complete variable domain, with remaining parts taken from reference TRBV11-2 and TRBJ1-4, reads EAGVAQSPRYKIIEKRQSVAFWCNPISGHATLYWYQQILGQGPKLLIQFQNNGVVDDSQLPKDRFSAERLKGVDSTLKIQPAKLEDSAVYLCASSIGHHATNEKLFFGSGTQLSVL.

This clone was picked up a small number of times. The chain combines TRBV10-3 with TRBJ2-1; 7 bases are a match to TRBD2. CDR1 ENHRY and CDR2 SYGVKD come from the germline V gene. This CDR3 comprises 15 residues. The J segment lost 6 bases and the V segment lost 0 bases, leaving 5 bases of the junction unmatched. CDR3 coding DNA: TGTGCCATCAGTGAGTCCTCGGGAGGTCTCAATGAGCAGTTCTTC. Residues: CAISESSGGLNEQFF.

This chain links TRBV6-6 with TRBJ1-6, with 10 nucleotides matching TRBD1. The germline V gene encodes CDR1 MNHNY and CDR2 SVGAGI (reference sequence). Trimming took 8 bases from V and 10 from J; bases not matched to a gene: 14. The CDR3 is 16 amino acids. The CDR3 DNA reads as TGTGCCAGCCGTAGCTCCAAGGGGGACAGGGGCTCACCCCTCCACTTT. It yields the protein CASRSSKGDRGSPLHF.

The rearrangement joins TRBV15 to TRBJ2-1; 7 bases agree with TRBD2. With V trimmed by 3 bases and J by 2 bases, 4 bases remained unmatched. Germline loops: CDR1 LNHNV, CDR2 YYDKDF (reference sequence). The CDR3 is 15 residues long. Here the CDR3 reads CATSSERDPYNEQFF. The DNA for the CDR3 is TGTGCCACCAGCAGTGAGCGGGACCCCTACAATGAGCAGTTCTTC.

CDR3 region: CASSVRTSGDPYYNEQFF. In DNA form, the CDR3 reads TGTGCCAGCAGTGTGCGGACTAGCGGGGACCCTTACTACAATGAGCAGTTCTTC. The chain has TRBV2 and TRBJ2-1, with 12 bases fitting TRBD2. The CDR3 consists of 18 residues. V lost 4 bases, J lost 3 bases, and 10 bases stayed unmatched. Germline V gives CDR1 SNHLY, CDR2 FYNNEI.

The V call is TRBV27, the J call TRBJ1-4; the D gene is possibly TRBD1 (5 bases). Trimming took 0 bases from V and 10 from J, leaving 9 bases between them. Per the germline V gene, CDR1 is MNHEY and CDR2 is SMNVEV (reference sequence). The CDR3 runs to 13 residues. CDR3 amino acids: CASSLSTGGKLFF. For the CDR3, the DNA is TGTGCCAGCAGTTTATCGACGGGGGGAAAACTGTTTTTT.

V usage is TRBV5-4 and J usage is TRBJ1-2; 7 nucleotides align to TRBD1. The CDR3 sequence is 14 residues long. The J segment lost 7 bases and the V segment lost 4 bases, leaving 10 bases of the junction unmatched. The germline gives CDR1 SGHNT, CDR2 YYREEE (reference sequence). The CDR3 loop is CASSPRQGKSGYTF. CDR3 nucleotide sequence: TGTGCCAGCAGCCCAAGACAGGGAAAGAGTGGCTACACCTTC.

This clone has more than one count but fewer than ten. This rearrangement joins TRBV19 to TRBJ2-3; TRBD2 aligns across 10 bases. Germline V gene data show CDR1 as LNHDA and CDR2 as SQIVND (reference sequence). V shed 5 bases, J shed 6 bases, and the junction held 14 bases outside the gene matches. This CDR3 region has 17 residues. CDR3 protein: CASSLQVASGGPDTQYF. The CDR3 DNA reads as TGTGCCAGTAGTCTCCAGGTGGCTAGCGGGGGACCGGATACGCAGTATTTT.

This rearrangement joins TRBV15 to TRBJ2-2; 8 bases are shared with TRBD1. Germline-derived CDR1 and CDR2 are LNHNV and YYDKDF (reference sequence). The CDR3 runs to 15 residues. The trim removed 4 bases at V and 4 bases at J, leaving 5 bases unmatched. CDR3: CATSTGTGGTGELFF. Here the CDR3 DNA reads TGTGCCACCAGCACGGGGACAGGCGGCACCGGGGAGCTGTTTTTT.

The J gene is TRBJ2-1, the V gene TRBV19, with TRBD2 matching over 7 bases. Germline V gene lookup returns CDR1 LNHDA and CDR2 SQIVND (reference sequence). The V segment lost 6 bases and the J segment 7 bases; nucleotides outside the gene matches: 0. This CDR3 comprises 11 residues. CDR3 in DNA: TGTGCCAGTAGCGGGGGGAATGAGCAGTTCTTC. This gives the protein CASSGGNEQFF.

This rearrangement joins TRBV13 to TRBJ2-2; 10 nucleotides agree with TRBD2. CDR3 length: 16 residues. Unmatched junction bases numbered 5, after V lost 3 bases and J lost 4 bases. Germline-derived CDR1 and CDR2 are PRHDT and FYEKMQ (reference sequence). The CDR3 nucleotides read TGTGCCAGCAGCTTCAGCGGGGGGGCCTTCACCGGGGAGCTGTTTTTT. Translated: CASSFSGGAFTGELFF.

The chain's CDR3 is CATGQEPIPYGYTF. DNA for the CDR3: TGTGCCACCGGACAGGAGCCAATTCCTTATGGCTACACCTTC. This chain uses TRBV6-1 with TRBJ1-2; 7 bases match TRBD1. Per the germline V gene, CDR1 is MNHNS and CDR2 is SASEGT. The CDR3 is 14 amino acids. V lost 10 bases and J lost 5; bases outside the gene matches: 13.

V usage is TRBV19 and J usage is TRBJ1-2; 10 nucleotides line up with TRBD1. The ends lost 4 bases at V and 5 bases at J; junction bases unmatched: 13. Germline V gene sequence: CDR1 LNHDA, CDR2 SQIVND (reference sequence). The CDR3 has 17 amino acids. The CDR3 here is CASSTSSDRGNGYGYTF. CDR3 in DNA: TGTGCCAGTAGTACCTCTTCGGACAGGGGGAATGGATATGGCTACACCTTC. Using reference TRBV19 and TRBJ1-2 for the parts outside the CDR3, the full variable domain is DGGITQSPKYLFRKEGQNVTLSCEQNLNHDAMYWYRQDPGQGLRLIYYSQIVNDFQKGDIAEGYSVSREKKESFPLTVTSAQKNPTAFYLCASSTSSDRGNGYGYTFGSGTRLTVV.

The rearrangement links TRBV10-2 to TRBJ2-3; 11 bases are shared with TRBD2. The CDR3 spans 14 residues. V shed 6 bases, J shed 6 bases, and the junction held 5 bases outside the gene matches. Germline CDR1 and CDR2: WSHSY and SAAADI. DNA of the CDR3: TGCGCCAGCAGGGCTAGCGGGGGGATCGATACGCAGTATTTT. It translates to CASRASGGIDTQYF.

J is TRBJ2-1 and V is TRBV19; TRBD2 matches at 7 bases. Germline V gives CDR1 LNHDA, CDR2 SQIVND (reference sequence). The CDR3 is 15 amino acids. V dropped 3 bases and J dropped 3; count of bases not matched to a gene: 5. CDR3 coding DNA: TGTGCCAGTAGTATTGCTAGCGGATACTACAATGAGCAGTTCTTC. It specifies CASSIASGYYNEQFF.

This clone was seen a few times. The chain uses TRBV5-1 and TRBJ1-6; 7 positions agree with TRBD1. Unmatched junction bases numbered 9, after V lost 3 bases and J lost 6 bases. CDR1 and CDR2 from the germline V gene are SGHRS and YFSETQ. The CDR3 covers 16 residues. The CDR3 protein is CASSWDSQLGNSPLHF. For the CDR3, the DNA is TGCGCCAGCAGCTGGGACAGCCAACTGGGTAATTCACCCCTCCACTTT. Together with reference TRBV5-1 and TRBJ1-6, the CDR3 gives the full variable domain: KAGVTQTPRYLIKTRGQQVTLSCSPISGHRSVSWYQQTPGQGLQFLFEYFSETQRNKGNFPGRFSGRQFSNSRSEMNVSTLELGDSALYLCASSWDSQLGNSPLHFGNGTRLTVT.

DNA for the CDR3: TGTGCCAGCAGTTTGACAGACTATGGCTACACCTTC. Its protein product is CASSLTDYGYTF. This chain joins TRBV28 and TRBJ1-2, with a possible D match to TRBD1 (5 bases). Per the germline V gene, CDR1 is MDHEN and CDR2 is SYDVKM. Deletions cut 3 bases from V and 3 bases from J, with 5 bases between. The length of the CDR3 is 12 residues.

This clone was detected only a few times. The V and J genes are TRBV2 and TRBJ1-2; tentative D call: TRBD1 (5 bases). CDR3 length equals 12 residues. Germline V gene data show CDR1 as SNHLY and CDR2 as FYNNEI. Trimming shortened V by 2 bases and J by 7 bases, and 8 bases separated the two germline ends. CDR3 nucleotides: TGTGCCAGCAGTGAAATAGGGGTTGGCTACACCTTC. Translation gives CASSEIGVGYTF.

The V and J genes are TRBV19 and TRBJ2-3; D gene unclear. Germline V gene sequence: CDR1 LNHDA, CDR2 SQIVND (reference sequence). Trimming removed 6 bases at V and 4 bases at J, with 11 bases between. This CDR3 is 13 amino acids long. The CDR3 region is CASSGSLADTQYF. The CDR3, as DNA: TGTGCCAGTAGCGGGTCGTTAGCAGATACGCAGTATTTT.